This entry lists 10 T cell receptor beta chains sequenced from one sample in a study of blood T cell repertoires in COVID-19. Repertoires were generated with immunoSEQ multiplex PCR, while TCRdb's copy carries only in-frame clones and drops some. This table holds around 100,000 clones, about 89% found once. The sample consisted of peripheral blood. All receptors derive from a man between 40 and 49 years old with acute or convalescent COVID-19.

V gene TRBV7-6 combines with J gene TRBJ1-2; 7 bases agree with TRBD1. This CDR3 has 16 residues. Germline CDR1 SGHVS, CDR2 FNYEAQ. The V gene end was trimmed by 3 bases and the J gene end by 3 bases; junction bases not matched to a gene: 10. The CDR3 here is CASSLIETGKHYGYTF. For the CDR3, the DNA is TGTGCCAGCAGCTTGATTGAGACAGGGAAACACTATGGCTACACCTTC. Based on the CDR3 plus reference TRBV7-6 and TRBJ1-2, the full variable domain is GAGVSQSPRYKVTKRGQDVALRCDPISGHVSLYWYRQALGQGPEFLTYFNYEAQQDKSGLPNDRFSAERPEGSISTLTIQRTEQRDSAMYRCASSLIETGKHYGYTFGSGTRLTVV.

The chain recombines TRBV20-1 with TRBJ2-3, with D uncertain. This CDR3 spans 10 amino acids. V lost 4 bases and J lost 5, with 4 bases in between. Looked up from germline, CDR1 is DFQATT and CDR2 is SNEGSKA (reference sequence). CDR3 sequence reads: CSATVDTQYF. For the CDR3, the DNA is TGCAGTGCTACCGTAGATACGCAGTATTTT.

This chain's CDR3 is CAISASGSGNEQFF. CDR3 sequence (DNA): TGTGCCATCAGTGCTAGCGGGAGTGGGAATGAGCAGTTCTTC. The chain couples TRBV10-3 to TRBJ2-1; 10 bases fit TRBD2. V was pared by 4 bases and J by 7 bases, with 4 bases of the junction left unmatched. The CDR3 sequence is 14 residues long. The germline V gene has CDR1 ENHRY and CDR2 SYGVKD.

CDR3 DNA: TGTGCCATCAAGACCAGGGGGCTTGACACTGAAGCTTTCTTT. Translating it yields CAIKTRGLDTEAFF. V gene TRBV10-3 combines with J gene TRBJ1-1; TRBD1 matches at 8 bases. This CDR3 is built from 14 residues. The trim removed 7 bases at V and 3 bases at J, leaving 7 bases unmatched. Germline values: CDR1 ENHRY, CDR2 SYGVKD.

The chain has TRBV30 and TRBJ2-7, with 8 bases fitting TRBD1. The V segment lost 0 bases and the J segment 1 base; nucleotides outside the gene matches: 5. The CDR3 length is 15 residues. CDR1 is GTSNPN and CDR2 is SVGIG in the germline V gene (reference sequence). The DNA for the CDR3 is TGTGCCTGGAGTGTACGCGGGACAGGATCCTACGAGCAGTACTTC. This translates into CAWSVRGTGSYEQYF.

V and J are TRBV5-8 and TRBJ2-1, with 10 bases aligning to TRBD2. Germline-derived CDR1 and CDR2 are SGHTS and YDEGEE. V lost 8 bases to trimming and J lost 0 bases; unmatched junction nucleotides: 8. This CDR3 spans 16 amino acids. The DNA of the CDR3 is TGTGCCAGTCCTAGCGGGAGAATGGTCTCCTACAATGAGCAGTTCTTC. This gives the protein CASPSGRMVSYNEQFF.

V usage is TRBV7-9 and J usage is TRBJ1-1, with D possibly being TRBD1 (6 bases). Per germline, CDR1 SEHNR and CDR2 FQNEAQ (reference sequence). The CDR3 has 16 residues. Trimming removed 2 bases at V and 2 bases at J, with 15 bases between. The CDR3 loop is CASSLPTGLRNTEAFF. Written as DNA, the CDR3 is TGTGCCAGCAGCTTACCTACAGGGTTGCGAAACACTGAAGCTTTCTTT.

This rearrangement joins TRBV3-1 (or the pseudogene TRBV3-2) to TRBJ2-5; TRBD2 matches 8 bases. The CDR3 extends over 17 amino acids. Germline V gene lookup returns CDR1 LGHDT and CDR2 YNNKEL (reference sequence). V gave up 0 bases and J gave up 4 bases; unmatched junction bases: 10. CDR3 sequence (DNA): TGTGCCAGCAGCCAAGAGTTAGAAAACACTAGCGGAGAGACCCAGTACTTC. It specifies CASSQELENTSGETQYF.

In DNA, the CDR3 is TGTGCCAGTAGTAAGGGACAGTTGACCGAGCAGTACTTC. It is translated as CASSKGQLTEQYF. The chain is built from TRBV19 and TRBJ2-7, with TRBD1 matching 7 bases. V lost 4 bases to trimming and J lost 6 bases; unmatched junction nucleotides: 6. The germline CDR1 and CDR2 sequences are LNHDA and SQIVND (reference sequence). There are 13 residues in the CDR3.

The V call is TRBV30, the J call TRBJ2-1, with D maybe TRBD2 (5 bases). CDR3 size: 12 residues. From germline, CDR1 is GTSNPN and CDR2 SVGIG (reference sequence). V lost 0 bases and J lost 6, with 6 bases in between. CDR3 sequence (DNA): TGTGCCTGGAGTGTGGGGAGCAATGAGCAGTTCTTC. Translating it yields CAWSVGSNEQFF.